Below, 2 T cell receptor beta chains from the same sample are listed, as sequenced in a study of T cell responses to AZD1222 COVID-19 vaccine. TCRdb's copy holds only in-frame clones and misses some; the assay was immunoSEQ multiplex PCR. The sample contains tens of thousands of clones, less than 95% of which appear only once. This sample comprised peripheral blood, obtained 28 days after the second AZD1222 dose. The receptors derive from an adult who received the AZD1222 COVID-19 vaccine.

DNA of the CDR3: TGTGCCAGTAGTATATCCCTAGGCTCAAGCTACGAGCAGTACTTC. Amino acids: CASSISLGSSYEQYF. J is TRBJ2-7 and V is TRBV19; no firm D call. This CDR3 contains 15 residues. Germline V CDR1 and CDR2: LNHDA, SQIVND (reference sequence). The V gene lost 2 bases and the J gene lost 3 bases, with 14 bases spanning the gap.

V and J are TRBV6-1 and TRBJ1-1, with a tentative D call TRBD1 (6 bases). This CDR3 comprises 15 residues. Germline values: CDR1 MNHNS, CDR2 SASEGT. V was pared by 3 bases and J by 0 bases, with 11 bases between. CDR3 sequence (DNA): TGTGCCAGCAGTGATTCGGGGGCCTTGAACACTGAAGCTTTCTTT. Its translation: CASSDSGALNTEAFF.